The rows below give T cell receptor beta chains drawn from one sample of a study of identical twins. TCRdb passed the 5' RACE reads through MiXCR, listing each CDR3 protein once. The sample records roughly 710,000 distinct CDR3 sequences, 5.5% to 6.5% being singletons. Material: naive T cells sorted from blood. These receptors came from a man aged 18 to 30 in good health. The CDR3 runs from the conserved cysteine through the conserved F or W. A D gene is named only where the DNA matches it firmly. Size is stated for part of the rows, as once, few or many counts, or as a class when the clone is expanded.

J gene	clone size	D gene	V gene	CDR3 DNA	CDR3 protein
TRBJ1-5	many	NA	TRBV24-1	TGTGCCACCAGTGAAACAGGTTGGGATCAGCCCCAGCATTTT	CATSETGWDQPQHF
TRBJ2-3	many	NA	TRBV5-5	TGTGCCAGCAGCTTGTACGGTATAGATACGCAGTATTTT	CASSLYGIDTQYF
TRBJ2-1	NA	TRBD2	TRBV10-3	TGTGCCATCAGGGGGCTAGCGGGACTGAACAATGAGCAGTTCTTC	CAIRGLAGLNNEQFF
TRBJ1-3	few	NA	TRBV6-2/TRBV6-3	TGTGCCAGCAGACAGAGTCTGTGGGCTGGAAACACCATATATTTT	CASRQSLWAGNTIYF
TRBJ2-2	few	NA	TRBV28	TGTGCCAGCGGTTTACAGGAGAGGACCGGGGAGCTGTTTTTT	CASGLQERTGELFF
TRBJ1-6	few	NA	TRBV18	TGTGCCAGCTCACCGACAGCCAATTCACCCCTCCACTTT	CASSPTANSPLHF
TRBJ1-1	NA	NA	TRBV11-2	TGTGCCAGCAGGAGAACAGGCATTTTGGGCACTGAAGCTTTCTTT	CASRRTGILGTEAFF
TRBJ2-3	few	NA	TRBV19	TGTGCCAGTTTCGGCACAGATACGCAGTATTTT	CASFGTDTQYF
TRBJ1-6	few	NA	TRBV27	TGTGCCAGCAGGAGGATGACAGGTTATAATTCACCCCTCCACTTT	CASRRMTGYNSPLHF
TRBJ2-1	many	TRBD2	TRBV24-1	TGTGCCACCAGTGATTTGGGGACTAGTCCCTACAATGAGCAGTTCTTC	CATSDLGTSPYNEQFF
TRBJ2-5	few	NA	TRBV7-2	TGTGCCAGCAGCTCCCCCGGCGGGACAGAGACCCAGTACTTC	CASSSPGGTETQYF